This TCR beta chain was identified in a study of shared clonotypes between healthy human individuals. Points from the study as a whole: About 5% of naive CD4 clonotypes were shared across four donors. Clonotype sharing across donors was expected to vary with sequencing depth.

About this clone itself: Its antigen is unidentified.

The protocol was immunoSEQ multiplex PCR, while the TCRdb copy is restricted to in-frame clones and leaves out a portion. The sample shows about 700,000 clones, 74% of them seen only once. With 0 bases clipped from V and 3 bases from J, the junction kept 10 bases outside the gene matches. Germline values: CDR1 SGHRS, CDR2 YFSETQ. The CDR3 runs to 19 residues. The source material was memory CD4+ T cells sorted from blood. Subset meaning: CD45RA-negative fraction. The chain has TRBV5-1 and TRBJ2-7; TRBD2 agrees at 15 bases. This TCR derives from a woman aged 25-40 years in good health. The CDR3 reads CASSLAGGLAGGNIYEQYF. CDR3 DNA sequence: TGCGCCAGCAGCTTGGCGGGGGGACTAGCGGGAGGAAACATCTACGAGCAGTACTTC.